The clone carrying this T cell receptor beta chain was picked up one time. This entry comes from a study of blood T cell repertoires in COVID-19. In the study overall: The study drew acute and convalescent COVID-19 samples from the United States, Italy and Spain.

Trimming stripped 2 bases from V and 5 bases from J, with 9 bases between. This CDR3 has 13 amino acids. CDR1 MNHEY and CDR2 SVGEGT come from the germline V gene. Seattle-derived patients entered the study during active infection and were followed longitudinally. Repertoires were generated with immunoSEQ multiplex PCR, while TCRdb's copy carries only in-frame clones and drops some. The sample gives some 300,000 clones, roughly 89% of which show up once; approximately 2% is in the top ten. The sequence derives from a woman in her thirties with COVID-19, enrolled during active disease. The material sequenced was peripheral blood. V usage is TRBV6-2 or TRBV6-3 and J usage is TRBJ2-5; TRBD2 is a possible D gene (5 bases). This chain's CDR3 is CASSYVRAETQYF. The CDR3 DNA is TGTGCCAGCAGTTACGTGCGGGCGGAGACCCAGTACTTC.